This T cell receptor (beta chain) was sequenced during a study of blood T cells in healthy people across ages. A second PCR, run for roughly 7 to 11 cycles, used a sample-barcoded 5' primer plus a J-beta primer mix. TCRdb analysed the 5' RACE reads with MiXCR anew, one entry per CDR3 protein. The sample lists hundreds of thousands of distinct CDR3 sequences, roughly 53% seen once, with around 37% in the top ten. The CDR3 length is 16 residues. Germline V lookup: CDR1 DFQATT, CDR2 SNEGSKA (reference sequence). Deletions cut 6 bases from V and 8 bases from J, with 25 bases between. The chain couples TRBV20-1 to TRBJ1-4; D gene uncertain. This sequence originates from a man between 60 and 75 years old in good health. The specimen was blood. The CDR3 loop reads CSAHPRGWGTGEKLFF. The CDR3 DNA reads as TGCAGTGCCCACCCACGGGGTTGGGGTACGGGAGAAAAACTGTTTTTT.